This entry lists 25 T cell receptor beta chains sequenced from one sample in a study of patients and donors after allogeneic stem cell transplantation. TCRdb processed the RT-PCR reads anew with MiXCR; each CDR3 protein has one entry. The table shows 800,000 to 1,000,000 distinct CDR3 sequences, with over 15% occurring only once. Sequencing input: blood, either unsorted or a sorted T cell fraction (not recorded which). The receptor source for this set is a human donor who was either an allogeneic HSCT recipient or a stem cell or donor lymphocyte infusion donor (not recorded which). It is not recorded whose cells these are; they may come from a transplant donor.

The chain is built from TRBV12-3 or TRBV12-4 and TRBJ1-5; D unclear. The CDR3 length is 17 residues. Trimming removed 5 bases from V and 1 base from J, with 18 bases in between. The CDR3 DNA follows: TGTGCCAGCAGTGAGGGTGGGTACGGGTCGAGCAATCAGCCCCAGCATTTT. It translates to CASSEGGYGSSNQPQHF.

This chain links TRBV10-3 with TRBJ1-2, with D perhaps matching TRBD1 (5 bases). Germline CDR1 ENHRY, CDR2 SYGVKD. V dropped 10 bases and J dropped 0 bases, with 15 bases sitting between them. This CDR3 is 14 amino acids long. The CDR3 sequence: CATQEGLTNYGYTF. CDR3 nucleotides: TGTGCCACCCAGGAGGGACTCACTAACTATGGCTACACCTTC.

There are a few counts of this clonotype. This chain links TRBV7-3 with TRBJ2-1, with D unresolved. From germline, CDR1 is SGHTA and CDR2 FQGTGA. The CDR3 has 13 residues. V was shortened by 3 bases and J by 8 bases, with 11 bases between the two germline ends. The DNA for the CDR3 is TGTGCCAGCAGCTTCGCCTCCGGGCATGAGCAGTTCTTC. This gives the protein CASSFASGHEQFF.

CDR3 loop: CASSHGTSNTGELFF. CDR3 sequence (DNA): TGCGCCAGCAGCCACGGGACCTCGAACACCGGGGAGCTGTTTTTT. The chain uses TRBV5-1 and TRBJ2-2, with D possibly called TRBD1 or TRBD2 (5 bases each). This CDR3 contains 15 residues. V was clipped by 4 bases and J by 0 bases, with 10 bases between them. Germline loops: CDR1 SGHRS, CDR2 YFSETQ.

This clonotype was counted many times. The chain links TRBV12-3 or TRBV12-4 to TRBJ2-1; 10 bases align to TRBD2. CDR3 length equals 14 residues. V shed 7 bases, J shed 9 bases, and the junction held 9 bases outside the gene matches. As DNA, the CDR3 is TGTGCCAGCAACAAGCGGGAGGGGATCGGTGAGCAGTTCTTC. Translated, it gives CASNKREGIGEQFF.

J is TRBJ2-1 and V is TRBV3-1; no clear D gene. Trimming shortened V by 6 bases and J by 7 bases, and 16 bases separated the two germline ends. The CDR3 totals 14 residues. Per germline, CDR1 LGHDT and CDR2 YNNKEL (reference sequence). The CDR3 DNA sequence: TGTGCCAGCAGGCGGAATGCAGGAAATAATGAGCAGTTCTTC. Translation gives CASRRNAGNNEQFF.

The J gene is TRBJ2-7, the V gene TRBV6-1; D is perhaps TRBD1 (5 bases). Trimming took off 5 bases at V and 0 bases at J, with 11 bases between the two ends. CDR3 length equals 14 residues. Germline V gene lookup returns CDR1 MNHNS and CDR2 SASEGT. CDR3 coding DNA: TGTGCCAGCAGTAAACAGGTTTCCTCCTACGAGCAGTACTTC. This codes for CASSKQVSSYEQYF.

V gene TRBV24-1 combines with J gene TRBJ2-7; TRBD1 agrees at 8 bases. The CDR3 contains 15 residues. V lost 4 bases, J lost 4 bases, and 8 bases stayed unmatched. Germline values: CDR1 KGHDR, CDR2 SFDVKD. CDR3 loop: CATSDTGTGGYEQYF. The CDR3 nucleotides read TGTGCCACCAGTGACACCGGGACAGGCGGGTACGAGCAGTACTTC.

This clonotype appeared a few times. V usage is TRBV4-1 and J usage is TRBJ2-4; TRBD2 agrees at 7 bases. This CDR3 has 19 residues. V lost 0 bases to trimming and J lost 2 bases; unmatched junction nucleotides: 13. The germline V gene has CDR1 MGHRA and CDR2 YSYEKL. The CDR3 DNA sequence: TGCGCCAGCAGCCAAGAGTTGGGAGGGAGGATTAGCACCAAAAACATTCAGTACTTC. Protein sequence: CASSQELGGRISTKNIQYF.

V gene TRBV20-1 combines with J gene TRBJ2-5; TRBD2 matches at 10 bases. Germline CDR1 DFQATT, CDR2 SNEGSKA (reference sequence). The CDR3 sequence is 15 residues long. V was pared by 5 bases and J by 2 bases, with 8 bases of the junction left unmatched. This CDR3 is CSAEIPSGGQETQYF. The CDR3, as DNA: TGCAGTGCTGAGATCCCTAGCGGGGGTCAAGAGACCCAGTACTTC.

The chain employs TRBV12-3 or TRBV12-4 and TRBJ2-3; D might be TRBD1 or TRBD2, each matching 5 bases. The length of the CDR3 is 17 residues. V was trimmed by 6 bases and J by 2 bases, leaving 21 bases between them. The CDR3 loop reads CASSSSTPGRFTDTQYF. The CDR3 nucleotides are TGTGCCAGCAGCTCATCGACCCCGGGACGTTTCACAGATACGCAGTATTTT.

The chain couples TRBV24-1 to TRBJ2-3, with a tentative D call TRBD1 (6 bases). Germline assignment: CDR1 KGHDR and CDR2 SFDVKD. CDR3 size: 15 residues. Trimming took 4 bases from V and 2 from J, leaving 12 bases between them. The CDR3 protein is CATSDPRDNTDTQYF. The CDR3 coding sequence is TGTGCCACCAGTGACCCCCGGGACAACACAGATACGCAGTATTTT.

This chain uses TRBV12-3 or TRBV12-4 with TRBJ1-5; D is uncertain. The CDR3 has 13 amino acids. The ends were cut back, 5 bases at V and 4 bases at J, with 9 bases in the middle. The CDR3 protein is CASSRTPNQPQHF. The CDR3 nucleotides are TGTGCCAGCAGTCGAACTCCTAATCAGCCCCAGCATTTT.

This clonotype showed up just a few times. The genes are TRBV5-1 and TRBJ1-1; D is unclear. Germline V CDR1 and CDR2: SGHRS, YFSETQ. V shed 0 bases and J shed 1 base, with 16 bases lying between them. The CDR3 spans 17 residues. For the CDR3, the DNA is TGCGCCAGCAGCTTGGAAGCGGCGGGCAGATGGAACACTGAAGCTTTCTTT. Its translation: CASSLEAAGRWNTEAFF.

This clonotype has only a few counts. The chain carries TRBV6-5 and TRBJ1-5; the D gene is possibly TRBD1 (5 bases). This CDR3 has 14 amino acids. Trimming removed 2 bases at V and 3 bases at J, with 8 bases between. Germline CDR1 reads MNHEY; CDR2 reads SVGAGI. In DNA, the CDR3 is TGTGCCAGCAGTTACGGAGGGGACAATCAGCCCCAGCATTTT. Residues: CASSYGGDNQPQHF.

This chain links TRBV4-3 with TRBJ2-7, with D perhaps TRBD2 (5 bases). V dropped 0 bases and J dropped 5 bases, with 14 bases sitting between them. Germline V gives CDR1 LGHNA, CDR2 YSLEER. This CDR3 is 15 amino acids long. For the CDR3, the DNA is TGCGCCAGCAGCCAAGATTGGAGGCGCGTCCACGAGCAGTACTTC. Its protein product is CASSQDWRRVHEQYF.

In this sample, this clonotype turned up once. The V and J genes are TRBV18 and TRBJ2-5; no definite D call. CDR1 KGHSH and CDR2 LQKENI come from the germline V gene. Trimming stripped 6 bases from V and 7 bases from J, with 24 bases between. The length of the CDR3 is 16 residues. The CDR3 DNA is TGTGCCAGCTCGCAAAGACATAATAACTTGGAAGGGACCCAGTACTTC. As protein: CASSQRHNNLEGTQYF.

The chain uses TRBV29-1 and TRBJ2-7; no clear D. Trimming took 5 bases from V and 0 from J, leaving 11 bases between them. Germline V gene data show CDR1 as SQVTM and CDR2 as ANQGSEA. The CDR3 is 13 amino acids. The CDR3 coding sequence is TGCAGCGTTTCGGACCTGATCTCCTACGAGCAGTACTTC. Translated, it gives CSVSDLISYEQYF.

The sample holds a few counts of this clonotype. V usage is TRBV11-2 and J usage is TRBJ1-5, with D perhaps matching TRBD1 (6 bases). The CDR3 length is 14 residues. Looked up from germline, CDR1 is SGHAT and CDR2 is FQNNGV. Trimming took off 0 bases at V and 5 bases at J, with 8 bases between the two ends. The CDR3 sequence: CASSLEAGDQPQHF. CDR3 nucleotide sequence: TGTGCCAGCAGCTTAGAGGCAGGGGATCAGCCCCAGCATTTT.

Regarding this clonotype: An end of the junction does not agree with germline; a read error may underlie this. The rearrangement joins TRBV25-1 to TRBJ2-7, with D tentatively TRBD1 or TRBD2 (5 bases each). Germline assignment: CDR1 MGHDK and CDR2 SYGVNS. CDR3 length: 13 amino acids. CDR3 sequence (DNA): TGTGCCAGCCGGGACGGAGGCTCCTACGAGCAGTGCTTC. Its translation: CASRDGGSYEQCF.

This chain uses TRBV27 with TRBJ2-1; D may be TRBD2 (5 bases). Germline loops: CDR1 MNHEY, CDR2 SMNVEV (reference sequence). The CDR3 runs to 15 residues. The V end lost 5 bases, the J end lost 1 base, and 12 bases lay between the germline ends. CDR3 protein: CASSPLRESYNEQFF. DNA of the CDR3: TGTGCCAGCAGTCCCCTGAGGGAGTCCTACAATGAGCAGTTCTTC.

A few counts support this clonotype. The V call is TRBV4-2, the J call TRBJ1-6, with a weak D call TRBD1 (5 bases). CDR3 length equals 11 residues. V gave up 3 bases and J gave up 13 bases, with 7 bases separating them. Germline assignment: CDR1 LGHNA and CDR2 YNFKEQ. CDR3 bases: TGTGCCAGCAGCCAGGGGACCCCCCTCCACTTT. Translation gives CASSQGTPLHF.

This clonotype occurred a few times. The chain carries TRBV12-3 or TRBV12-4 and TRBJ1-2; no firm D call. The V and J ends lost 3 bases and 6 bases respectively, with 17 bases between them. The CDR3 contains 15 residues. CDR3 sequence reads: CASSFSWGGQDGYTF. CDR3 DNA: TGTGCCAGCAGTTTTTCATGGGGTGGCCAAGATGGCTACACCTTC.

In its sample, this clonotype was seen a few times. The genes are TRBV2 and TRBJ1-5, with 10 bases lining up with TRBD1. J was trimmed by 3 bases and V by 4 bases; bases with no gene match: 3. CDR1 SNHLY and CDR2 FYNNEI come from the germline V gene. This CDR3 spans 15 amino acids. CDR3 nucleotide sequence: TGTGCCAGCAGTGTGGGGACAGGGGACAATCAGCCCCAGCATTTT. Translation: CASSVGTGDNQPQHF. Full variable domain (rest looked up from reference TRBV2 and TRBJ1-5): EPEVTQTPSHQVTQMGQEVILRCVPISNHLYFYWYRQILGQKVEFLVSFYNNEISEKSEIFDDQFSVERPDGSNFTLKIRSTKLEDSAMYFCASSVGTGDNQPQHFGDGTRLSIL.

This clonotype showed up many times. In DNA form, the CDR3 reads TGTGCCAGCAGCCTGGGACTACTGACCGAGCAGTTCTTC. This sequence encodes CASSLGLLTEQFF. The chain employs TRBV12-3 or TRBV12-4 and TRBJ2-1, with 7 nucleotides matching TRBD2. This CDR3 contains 13 residues. The V segment lost 6 bases and the J segment 10 bases; nucleotides outside the gene matches: 9.